This T cell receptor beta chain was documented in a study of blood T cell repertoires in COVID-19. Clones were read by immunoSEQ multiplex PCR, and TCRdb kept only the in-frame ones, dropping some. The repertoire holds about 230,000 clones, with roughly 84% as singletons. This TCR was sampled from a man aged 35-49 years with acute or convalescent COVID-19. Sequencing used peripheral blood.

CDR3 amino acids: CAWASPRGNSNQPQHF. The DNA of the CDR3 is TGTGCCTGGGCTTCCCCCCGGGGGAATAGCAATCAGCCCCAGCATTTT. The chain carries TRBV30 and TRBJ1-5, with D possibly matching TRBD1 (5 bases). This CDR3 contains 16 residues. Looked up from germline, CDR1 is GTSNPN and CDR2 is SVGIG (reference sequence). V was shortened by 5 bases and J by 0 bases, with 17 bases between the two germline ends. The complete variable domain, with remaining parts taken from reference TRBV30 and TRBJ1-5, reads SQTIHQWPATLVQPVGSPLSLECTVEGTSNPNLYWYRQAAGRGLQLLFYSVGIGQISSEVPQNLSASRPQDRQFILSSKKLLLSDSGFYLCAWASPRGNSNQPQHFGDGTRLSIL.